These 5 T cell receptor beta chains share one sample of origin, sequenced in a study of T cells in Graves' hyperthyroidism and ophthalmopathy. Amplification of TCR beta CDR3 regions used RNA as the template. The study used the HTBI primer set for a first-round RT-PCR of the TCR CDR3. MiXCR, applied by TCRdb to the multiplex PCR reads, yields one record per CDR3 protein. The profile shows around 720,000 distinct CDR3 sequences, about 35% of them singletons. Source material: blood. The receptors here all came from a woman in her forties with Graves' hyperthyroidism.

The chain is built from TRBV19 and TRBJ2-6; D tentatively reads TRBD1 or TRBD2 (5 bases each). The CDR3 spans 16 residues. Trimming pared 2 bases from V and 3 bases from J, leaving 11 bases between. From germline, CDR1 is LNHDA and CDR2 SQIVND (reference sequence). CDR3 DNA sequence: TGTGCCAGTAGTATACGGAGAGGGGTTGGGGCCAACGTCCTGACTTTC. It codes for CASSIRRGVGANVLTF.

This clonotype has at least ten counts. The chain employs TRBV25-1 and TRBJ2-5; 10 nucleotides line up with TRBD2. With 1 base clipped from V and 4 bases from J, the junction kept 18 bases outside the gene matches. The CDR3 has 20 residues. Germline V lookup: CDR1 MGHDK, CDR2 SYGVNS. This chain's CDR3 is CASSELGGLAGEPKTETQYF. The CDR3 coding sequence is TGTGCCAGCAGTGAATTGGGTGGGCTAGCGGGAGAGCCCAAGACAGAGACCCAGTACTTC.

This clonotype showed up many times. The genes are TRBV11-2 and TRBJ2-2; 7 positions agree with TRBD2. Trimming removed 7 bases from V and 3 bases from J; junction bases left unmatched: 11. The CDR3 length is 16 residues. In germline, CDR1 is SGHAT, CDR2 FQNNGV. In DNA, the CDR3 is TGTGCCAGCACCGGAAGGGCAGGGAGGGACACCGGGGAGCTGTTTTTT. It translates to CASTGRAGRDTGELFF.

The V call is TRBV24-1, the J call TRBJ2-7; TRBD1 agrees at 8 bases. This CDR3 is built from 14 residues. Per the germline V gene, CDR1 is KGHDR and CDR2 is SFDVKD. V dropped 2 bases and J dropped 4; count of bases not matched to a gene: 3. DNA for the CDR3: TGTGCCACCAGTGATTCAGGGGGCTGGTACGAGCAGTACTTC. This codes for CATSDSGGWYEQYF.

The gene calls are TRBV7-2 and TRBJ1-2; 8 bases fit TRBD1. The trim removed 3 bases at V and 6 bases at J, leaving 9 bases unmatched. The CDR3 consists of 15 residues. CDR1 is SGHTA, CDR2 FQGNSA, per germline. The CDR3 DNA sequence: TGTGCCAGCAGCTTGCCAGGGGGCGAAATCAATGGCTACACCTTC. Encoded protein: CASSLPGGEINGYTF. The full variable domain, rest sourced from reference TRBV7-2 and TRBJ1-2, is GAGVSQSPSNKVTEKGKDVELRCDPISGHTALYWYRQSLGQGLEFLIYFQGNSAPDKSGLPSDRFSAERTGGSVSTLTIQRTQQEDSAVYLCASSLPGGEINGYTFGSGTRLTVV.